The 4 T cell receptor beta chains given below trace back to one sample, sequenced in a study of shared clonotypes between healthy human individuals (dated by TCRdb to 2018 to 2020). The library was made by the immunoSEQ multiplex PCR assay. TCRdb obtained this table from immuneACCESS and retained in-frame rearrangements with V and J assigned. These tables miss some clones; where compared with another copy, unresolved V genes account for less than half of the shortfall, and the remainder is unexplained. The sample records 600,000 to 800,000 clones, 72% of which are singletons. The ten biggest clones cover less than 2% of the sample. Sequenced material: memory CD4+ T cells sorted from blood. This specimen's cell subset or site label, per the study, means: CD45RA-negative fraction. These receptors all come from a woman in her twenties or thirties in good health.

This clone was picked up many times. The chain joins TRBV2 to TRBJ1-1; 7 nucleotides line up with TRBD1. Per the germline V gene, CDR1 is SNHLY and CDR2 is FYNNEI. The trim removed 6 bases at V and 0 bases at J, leaving 1 base unmatched. This CDR3 is built from 13 residues. The CDR3 DNA reads TGTGCCAGCAGGGGACAGTTGAACACTGAAGCTTTCTTT. This encodes CASRGQLNTEAFF.

The chain is built from TRBV7-9 and TRBJ2-4; TRBD1 aligns across 8 bases. This CDR3 has 15 amino acids. Germline V lookup: CDR1 SEHNR, CDR2 FQNEAQ (reference sequence). V shed 2 bases, J shed 6 bases, and the junction held 6 bases outside the gene matches. The CDR3 reads CASSLTQGASNIQYF. Here the CDR3 DNA reads TGTGCCAGCAGCTTAACCCAGGGGGCCTCAAACATTCAGTACTTC.

The chain links TRBV6-7 to TRBJ2-2, with unresolved D. TRBV6-7 is classed as an ORF, of uncertain function. Trimming pared 3 bases from V and 6 bases from J, leaving 8 bases between. The CDR3 runs to 13 residues. CDR3: CASSYRLAGELFF. The CDR3 nucleotides are TGTGCCAGCAGTTATAGGCTAGCCGGGGAGCTGTTTTTT.

This chain connects TRBV5-8 to TRBJ1-5; 9 bases fit TRBD1. Germline CDR1 is SGHTS and CDR2 is YDEGEE. V lost 5 bases to trimming and J lost 1 base; unmatched junction nucleotides: 4. This CDR3 has 15 residues. DNA of the CDR3: TGTGCCAGCAGGGGACAGGGTTTAAGCAATCAGCCCCAGCATTTT. Translating it yields CASRGQGLSNQPQHF.